This entry is about one T cell receptor beta chain. Its antigen remains undetermined. The input lacks base qualities; no much larger clone sits a single base away. From its cysteine to its phenylalanine, the CDR3 spans 16 amino acids. CDR3 DNA is the only sequence kept; it has 48 bases, read in frame from the first base. From V the trimming removes 8 bases and from J it removes 3 bases, while the gene matches leave 10 bases of the junction unaccounted for. The germline V gene gives CDR1 as MDHEN and CDR2 as SYDVKM. This sample stems from a study of technical replicates of blood from several donors (dated by TCRdb to 2016 to 2017). Library generation was performed with the immunoSEQ multiplex PCR assay. The source is immuneACCESS, and TCRdb retained only in-frame sequences with V and J called. Part of the clones is not carried over; for the studies checked, unresolved V genes explain less than half of this, and the remainder is unexplained. Here the sample has 98,000 or so clones; around 95% occur a single time. The top ten constitute roughly 0.23% of the sample.

The receptor chain draws on TRBV28 and TRBJ2-2; TRBD1 matches 9 bases in the middle. The sample consisted of T cells isolated from PBMCs. The receptor was derived from a human donor in good health. The DNA sequence follows: TGTGCCAGCGGCTTGTCGGGGACAGGGTACACCGGGGAGCTGTTTTTT. This encodes CASGLSGTGYTGELFF.